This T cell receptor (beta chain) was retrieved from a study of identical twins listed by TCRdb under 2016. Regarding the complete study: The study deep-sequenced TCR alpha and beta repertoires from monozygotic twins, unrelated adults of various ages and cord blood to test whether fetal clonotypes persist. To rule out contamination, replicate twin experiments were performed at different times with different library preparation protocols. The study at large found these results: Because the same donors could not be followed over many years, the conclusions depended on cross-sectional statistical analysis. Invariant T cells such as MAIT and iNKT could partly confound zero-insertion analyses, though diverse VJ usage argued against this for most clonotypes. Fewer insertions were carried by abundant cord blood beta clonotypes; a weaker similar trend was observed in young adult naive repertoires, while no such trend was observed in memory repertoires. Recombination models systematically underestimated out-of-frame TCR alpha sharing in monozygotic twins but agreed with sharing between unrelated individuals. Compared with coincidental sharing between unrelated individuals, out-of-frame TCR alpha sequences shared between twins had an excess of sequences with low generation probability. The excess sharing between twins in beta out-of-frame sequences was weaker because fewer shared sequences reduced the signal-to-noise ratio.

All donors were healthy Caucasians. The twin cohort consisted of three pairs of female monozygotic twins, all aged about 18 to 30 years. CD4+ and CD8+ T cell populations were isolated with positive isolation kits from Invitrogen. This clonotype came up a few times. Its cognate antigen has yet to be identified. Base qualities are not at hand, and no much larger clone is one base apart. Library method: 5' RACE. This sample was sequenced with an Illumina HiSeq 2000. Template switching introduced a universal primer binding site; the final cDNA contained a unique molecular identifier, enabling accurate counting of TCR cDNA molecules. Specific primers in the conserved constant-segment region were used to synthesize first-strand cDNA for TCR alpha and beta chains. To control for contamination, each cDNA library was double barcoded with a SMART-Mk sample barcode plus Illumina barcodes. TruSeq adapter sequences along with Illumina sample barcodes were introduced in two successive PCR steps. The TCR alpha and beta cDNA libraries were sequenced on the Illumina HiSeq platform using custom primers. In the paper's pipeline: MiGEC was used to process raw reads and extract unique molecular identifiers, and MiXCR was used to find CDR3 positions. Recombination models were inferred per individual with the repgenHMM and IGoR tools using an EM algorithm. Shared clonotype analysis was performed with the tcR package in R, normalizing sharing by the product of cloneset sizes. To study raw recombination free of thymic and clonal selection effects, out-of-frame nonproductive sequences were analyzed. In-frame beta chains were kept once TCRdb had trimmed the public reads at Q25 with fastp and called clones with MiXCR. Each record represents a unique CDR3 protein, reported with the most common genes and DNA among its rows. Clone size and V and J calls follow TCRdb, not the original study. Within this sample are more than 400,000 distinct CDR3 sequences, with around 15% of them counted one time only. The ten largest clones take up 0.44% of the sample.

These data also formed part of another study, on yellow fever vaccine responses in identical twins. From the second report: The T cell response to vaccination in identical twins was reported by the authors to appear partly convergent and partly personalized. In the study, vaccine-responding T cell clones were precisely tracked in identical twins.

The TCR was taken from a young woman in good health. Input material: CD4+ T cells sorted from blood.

The nucleotides read TGTGCCAGCAGCCACCCTATTAAAGCGGCCGGGGAGCTGTTTTTT. It translates as CASSHPIKAAGELFF. The chain employs TRBV9 and TRBJ2-2; D gene: possibly TRBD2, on 5 matching bases. V is clipped by 4 bases and J by 6 bases, and the sequence between their germline boundaries is 16 bases long. Its CDR3 holds 15 amino acids, cysteine through phenylalanine. The sequence is cut down to CDR3 DNA, 45 bases in frame from base 1. In the germline V gene, CDR1 corresponds to SGDLS and CDR2 to YYNGEE.